The rows below give T cell receptor beta chains drawn from one sample of a study of blood T cells in healthy people across ages. MiXCR, applied by TCRdb to the 5' RACE reads, yields one record per CDR3 protein. The repertoire holds roughly 1.5 million distinct CDR3 sequences, with about 42% as singletons. Sequenced material: blood. The source of these receptors is a woman aged 18-29 years in good health. Each CDR3 is given with its conserved first and last residue. Fields, in order: D gene, J gene, V gene, clone size, CDR3 length, CDR3 DNA, CDR3 protein. A D gene is named only where the DNA matches it firmly. The size field is filled for only some rows; it gives once, few, many or a size class.

TRBD2	TRBJ2-1	TRBV3-1	NA	19	TGTGCCAGCAGTCAAGATCCCGCCATCCTGGGGAGGGCCAGGAATGAGCAGTTCTTC	CASSQDPAILGRARNEQFF
TRBD1	TRBJ1-5	TRBV5-1	NA	14	TGCGCCAGCAGCATGGGGGACAGTAATCAGCCCCAGCATTTT	CASSMGDSNQPQHF
NA	TRBJ2-3	TRBV28	NA	16	TGTGCCAGCAGTTTATGGAGGTCTAGGAGTGGGGGTACGCAGTATTTT	CASSLWRSRSGGTQYF
NA	TRBJ1-1	TRBV4-1	NA	15	TGCGCCAGCAGCCAAGAGGGACACCTGAACACTGAAGCTTTCTTT	CASSQEGHLNTEAFF
TRBD2	TRBJ2-1	TRBV28	few	16	TGTGCCAGCAGTCCCCAGACTAGCGGGAGGTTCAATGAGCAGTTCTTC	CASSPQTSGRFNEQFF
TRBD1	TRBJ2-3	TRBV5-5	NA	13	TGTGCCAGCAGCCCTCCGGACAGGAATACGCAGTATTTT	CASSPPDRNTQYF
TRBD2	TRBJ2-1	TRBV20-1	NA	17	TGCAGTGCTAGAGATTCGAGCGGGGTTCCCTCCTACAATGAGCAGTTCTTC	CSARDSSGVPSYNEQFF
NA	TRBJ1-2	TRBV6-2/TRBV6-3	few	13	TGTGCCAGCAAGGGCCCGGGGTCAAATGGCTACACCTTC	CASKGPGSNGYTF
TRBD2	TRBJ2-3	TRBV12-3/TRBV12-4	few	18	TGTGCCAGCAGCCTCACTAGCGGGGGATACCCTAGCACAGATACGCAGTATTTT	CASSLTSGGYPSTDTQYF
TRBD1	TRBJ1-4	TRBV4-1	NA	17	TGCGCCAGCAGCCAAGTGGGGACAGGGAATACTAATGAAAAACTGTTTTTT	CASSQVGTGNTNEKLFF
TRBD1	TRBJ2-3	TRBV7-8	NA	15	TGTGCCAGCAGCTCCCGGGACAGGCGGCCAGATACGCAGTATTTT	CASSSRDRRPDTQYF
NA	TRBJ1-4	TRBV2	few	16	TGTGCCAGCAGTGGCTCGACAGGTGCAACTAATGAAAAACTGTTTTTT	CASSGSTGATNEKLFF
NA	TRBJ1-6	TRBV7-8	NA	15	TGTGCCAGCAGCCCCCCGGGACTTAATAATTCACCCCTCCACTTT	CASSPPGLNNSPLHF
NA	TRBJ2-2	TRBV10-3	NA	13	TGTGCCATCAGTGATTCGGGGGCCGGGGAGCTGTTTTTT	CAISDSGAGELFF
TRBD1	TRBJ2-3	TRBV11-2	few	17	TGTGCCAGCAGCTCCCCCGGACAGGGTCTATATACGGATACGCAGTATTTT	CASSSPGQGLYTDTQYF
NA	TRBJ2-3	TRBV11-2	NA	14	TGTGCCAGCAGCGCTCAAGTTCTGGGGGATACGCAGTATTTT	CASSAQVLGDTQYF